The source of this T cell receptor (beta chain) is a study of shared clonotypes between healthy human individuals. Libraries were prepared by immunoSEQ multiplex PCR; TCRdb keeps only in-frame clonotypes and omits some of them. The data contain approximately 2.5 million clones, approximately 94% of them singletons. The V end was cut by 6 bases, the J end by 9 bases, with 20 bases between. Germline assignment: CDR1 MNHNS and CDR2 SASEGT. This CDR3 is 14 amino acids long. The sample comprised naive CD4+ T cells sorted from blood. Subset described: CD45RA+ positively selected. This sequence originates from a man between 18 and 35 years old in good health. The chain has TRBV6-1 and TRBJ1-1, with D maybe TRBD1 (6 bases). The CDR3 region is CASRLRGALPKAFF. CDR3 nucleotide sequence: TGTGCCAGCAGATTAAGGGGGGCTCTGCCGAAAGCTTTCTTT.